This TCR beta chain was retrieved from a study of high-grade serous ovarian cancer treatment subgroups (dated by TCRdb to about 2021). Regarding the complete study: A mean of 14,192 reads and 7,500 or so unique TCR beta rearrangements per sample was generated by sequencing. TCR beta repertoires were profiled in patients with high-grade serous ovarian cancer who were grouped, under a laparoscopic triage algorithm, by complete gross resection or by neoadjuvant chemotherapy response. A cohort of 30 patients was included: roughly 10 with no residual disease after primary surgery (R0), roughly 10 who were excellent NACT responders, and roughly 10 who were poor NACT responders. Each patient contributed one primary tumor and two metastatic tumor samples, giving 75 to 100 samples in total. General findings and caveats noted by the study authors: Bulk tumor TCR sequencing lacked spatial information, limiting insight into HGSC tumor complexity and diversity. TCR clonal relatedness was found to be positively correlated with neoantigen level and, by trend, with copy number variation and mutation load derived from whole-genome sequencing. The TCR repertoire analyses centered on CDR3, leaving CDR1 and CDR2 unanalyzed. Repertoire similarity ranging from roughly 0.095 to 0.85 was observed between tumors from the same patient, whereas almost no similarity was observed between different patients.

High-throughput TCR profiling via ImmunoSEQ was performed on the 70 to 95 tumor samples. For the original study's pipeline: Repertoire diversity metrics included richness (unique productive sequences), clonality, evenness and relatedness; Bhattacharyya coefficient assessed similarity between samples. In a sensitivity analysis, TCRs with fewer than two reads were excluded, and consistent conclusions were obtained. The source is immuneACCESS, and TCRdb retained only in-frame sequences with V and J called. Part of the clones is not carried over; for the studies checked, unresolved V genes explain less than half of this, and the remainder is unexplained. D and trimming were read from the DNA, whereas the V and J calls and clone size are those reported in that table. The table for this sample lists about 11,000 clones; around 83% of them were counted only once. The ten largest clones take up 5% to 7.5% of the sample.

As encoded in the germline V gene, CDR1 is SGHTA while CDR2 is FQGTGA. The CDR3 runs 13 residues from the cysteine to the phenylalanine. Only the CDR3 part of the read is kept: 39 bases, read in frame from the first base. The junction carries 2 bases between V and J, which are trimmed by 0 bases and 1 base respectively. A note on this clone: Its antigen has not been determined. There are no base qualities to consult, and no much larger clone falls within one base.

Collection of tumor samples took place before definitive surgery or chemotherapy. The MD Anderson Biospecimen Extraction Resource handled genomic DNA extraction, while the MD Anderson Cancer Genomics Laboratory carried out the TCR sequencing. The sequence joins TRBV7-3 to TRBJ2-3, with the identity of the D gene unclear. This clonotype was obtained from a human donor with high-grade serous ovarian cancer. Input material: tumor tissue. The sequence in DNA is TGTGCCAGCAGCTTAACTGGCACAGATACGCAGTATTTT. Its protein reads: CASSLTGTDTQYF.